The 29 T cell receptor beta chains presented below share a single source sample, sequenced in a study of B cell selection in AIRE deficiency (dated by TCRdb to between 2019 and 2020). Conventional CD4 T cells were sorted as CD4+CD127+ cells. Preparation of the library involved the immunoSEQ multiplex PCR assay. TCRdb limited this immuneACCESS table to in-frame rearrangements with V and J called. A share of clones is missing; checked studies link under half to unresolved V genes, and the rest is unexplained. Recorded for this sample are fewer than 25,000 clones; about 96% of them occurred a single time. The ten largest clones capture 0.15% to 0.2% of the sample. The material sequenced was CD4+CD127+ conventional T cells sorted from PBMCs. The receptors derive from a human donor in good health.

The chain is built from TRBV2 and TRBJ1-1; D is perhaps TRBD1 (6 bases). The V gene lost 6 bases and the J gene lost 1 base, with 9 bases spanning the gap. The CDR3 runs 13 residues. CDR1 and CDR2 from the germline V gene are SNHLY and FYNNEI. For the CDR3, the DNA is TGTGCCAGCAGAGGACAGAGGAACACTGAAGCTTTCTTT. Amino acids: CASRGQRNTEAFF.

With regard to this clone: Sequence at one end of the junction differs from germline and may be a read error. Other DNA sequences in the sample encode the same CDR3. This rearrangement joins TRBV6-5 to TRBJ1-4, with D tentatively TRBD1 (6 bases). The CDR3 totals 12 residues. CDR1 and CDR2 from the germline V gene are MNHEY and SVGAGI. Here the CDR3 reads CASSRRGEKLFF. The CDR3 nucleotides read TGCGCCAGCAGCCGCAGGGGTGAAAAACTGTTTTTT.

V is TRBV28 and J is TRBJ2-1; the match to TRBD1 covers 9 bases. The V and J ends lost 8 bases and 8 bases, in that order; junction bases with no gene match: 7. CDR1 is MDHEN, CDR2 SYDVKM, per germline. This CDR3 has 13 residues. CDR3 sequence (DNA): TGTGCCAGCTGGGGGACAGGGAACCATGAGCAGTTCTTC. This encodes CASWGTGNHEQFF.

The rearrangement links TRBV10-2 to TRBJ2-3; the D gene is possibly TRBD2 (6 bases). The V and J ends lost 3 bases and 0 bases respectively, with 13 bases between them. Germline CDR1 WSHSY, CDR2 SAAADI. The CDR3 has 16 amino acids. CDR3 amino acids: CASSELAVSSTDTQYF. DNA for the CDR3: TGCGCCAGCAGTGAATTAGCGGTGTCTAGCACAGATACGCAGTATTTT.

CDR3 nucleotides: TGCAGCGTTGATAGGCAATCTGATACGCAGTATTTT. Translation: CSVDRQSDTQYF. The J gene is TRBJ2-3, the V gene TRBV29-1, with no clear D. Germline V gene sequence: CDR1 SQVTM, CDR2 ANQGSEA. The ends were cut back, 3 bases at V and 6 bases at J, with 10 bases in the middle. This CDR3 has 12 residues.

In this sample, this clone turned up once. The chain has TRBV27 and TRBJ2-7, with TRBD1 identical over 8 bases. V lost 1 base and J lost 4; bases outside the gene matches: 3. This CDR3 is built from 14 residues. Germline CDR1 reads MNHEY; CDR2 reads SMNVEV (reference sequence). Written as DNA, the CDR3 is TGTGCCAGCAGTTTATGGGACAGGCGTTACGAGCAGTACTTC. Translated: CASSLWDRRYEQYF.

The chain is built from TRBV11-1 and TRBJ1-5; D not certain. Germline values: CDR1 SGHAT, CDR2 FQDESV (reference sequence). Trimming pared 3 bases from V and 3 bases from J, leaving 6 bases between. The CDR3 has 13 residues. CDR3 protein: CASSFRDNQPQHF. Here the CDR3 DNA reads TGTGCCAGCAGCTTCAGAGACAATCAGCCCCAGCATTTT.

The chain links TRBV5-6 to TRBJ2-3, with D hard to call. Germline values: CDR1 SGHDT, CDR2 YYEEEE. There are 14 residues in the CDR3. The ends were cut back, 2 bases at V and 1 base at J, with 8 bases in the middle. CDR3 protein: CASSFGRRTDTQYF. The CDR3 coding sequence is TGTGCCAGCAGCTTTGGCAGGCGCACAGATACGCAGTATTTT.

This clone was counted once. This sequence joins TRBV6-1 and TRBJ2-2, with D unclear. The CDR3 contains 15 residues. V was trimmed by 7 bases and J by 0 bases, leaving 12 bases between them. Germline V gene data show CDR1 as MNHNS and CDR2 as SASEGT. The CDR3 spells CASKGMTTNTGELFF. The CDR3 bases are TGTGCCAGCAAAGGTATGACCACGAACACCGGGGAGCTGTTTTTT.

V and J are TRBV5-1 and TRBJ2-3; 10 bases align to TRBD2. The CDR3 is 16 amino acids. Germline V gene lookup returns CDR1 SGHRS and CDR2 YFSETQ. The J segment lost 0 bases and the V segment lost 0 bases, leaving 1 base of the junction unmatched. For the CDR3, the DNA is TGCGCCAGCAGCTTGGCTAGCGGGGGTAGCACAGATACGCAGTATTTT. Protein sequence: CASSLASGGSTDTQYF.

DNA for the CDR3: TGTGCCAGCACCAGCCAGGACAGGGCGTACACTGAAGCTTTCTTT. Protein sequence: CASTSQDRAYTEAFF. This rearrangement joins TRBV5-4 to TRBJ1-1, with 8 bases aligning to TRBD1. Germline-derived CDR1 and CDR2 are SGHNT and YYREEE (reference sequence). CDR3 length equals 15 residues. With 6 bases clipped from V and 3 bases from J, the junction kept 10 bases outside the gene matches.

The chain recombines TRBV7-7 with TRBJ2-5; D is uncertain. Germline-derived CDR1 and CDR2 are SSHAT and FNYEAQ (reference sequence). V was cut by 5 bases and J by 5 bases, with 12 bases left in between. The CDR3 has 13 amino acids. Written as DNA, the CDR3 is TGTGCCAGCAGCCTAGGCGAAACGGAGACCCAGTACTTC. Protein sequence: CASSLGETETQYF.

The chain recombines TRBV6-6 with TRBJ2-3; D gene uncertain. Germline V gene lookup returns CDR1 MNHNY and CDR2 SVGAGI (reference sequence). This CDR3 has 13 amino acids. Trimming pared 8 bases from V and 1 base from J, leaving 10 bases between. Here the CDR3 reads CASLADRTDTQYF. CDR3 sequence (DNA): TGTGCCAGCCTCGCAGACCGCACAGATACGCAGTATTTT.

The J gene is TRBJ1-5, the V gene TRBV23-1; possibly TRBD1 for D (5 bases). TRBV23-1 is marked as an open reading frame, function uncertain. This CDR3 has 15 residues. Trimming shortened V by 3 bases and J by 9 bases, and 18 bases separated the two germline ends. CDR3 bases: TGCGCCAGCAGTCATCCGGGGCAGCCCCAGGGGCCCCAGCATTTT. The encoded protein is CASSHPGQPQGPQHF.

The chain recombines TRBV19 with TRBJ2-1; 7 positions match TRBD1. The junction had 12 bases not matched to a gene; V was cut back by 7 bases and J by 0 bases. The germline V gene encodes CDR1 LNHDA and CDR2 SQIVND (reference sequence). This CDR3 region has 17 residues. The CDR3 loop reads CASTRRQGSVSYNEQFF. The CDR3 DNA reads as TGTGCCAGTACCCGGAGACAGGGTTCGGTCTCCTACAATGAGCAGTTCTTC.

Notes on this clone: In the same sample, other DNA sequences code for this CDR3. The chain is built from TRBV27 and TRBJ2-1; TRBD1 matches at 8 bases. Germline V CDR1 and CDR2: MNHEY, SMNVEV (reference sequence). This CDR3 is built from 15 residues. V shed 5 bases and J 1 base; nucleotides not matched to a gene: 4. As DNA, the CDR3 is TGTGCCAGCAGTCCACGGACAGGGTCCTACAATGAGCAGTTCTTC. Amino acids: CASSPRTGSYNEQFF.

The count of this clone is one. The chain employs TRBV25-1 and TRBJ1-1; unclear D gene. The ends were cut back, 4 bases at V and 6 bases at J, with 6 bases in the middle. This CDR3 is built from 11 residues. Germline assignment: CDR1 MGHDK and CDR2 SYGVNS. The CDR3 DNA sequence: TGTGCCAGCAGTGGAGTCGCTGAAGCTTTCTTT. It specifies CASSGVAEAFF. Using reference TRBV25-1 and TRBJ1-1 for the parts outside the CDR3, the full variable domain is EADIYQTPRYLVIGTGKKITLECSQTMGHDKMYWYQQDPGMELHLIHYSYGVNSTEKGDLSSESTVSRIRTEHFPLTLESARPSHTSQYLCASSGVAEAFFGQGTRLTVV.

The chain combines TRBV2 with TRBJ2-3; 7 nucleotides agree with TRBD2. Per the germline V gene, CDR1 is SNHLY and CDR2 is FYNNEI. With 8 bases clipped from V and 5 bases from J, the junction kept 7 bases outside the gene matches. The CDR3 has 13 amino acids. The CDR3 region is CASGGGDRDTQYF. CDR3 DNA: TGTGCCAGCGGGGGAGGGGATAGAGATACGCAGTATTTT.

J is TRBJ2-7 and V is TRBV27; D is perhaps TRBD1 (5 bases). The CDR3 is 16 residues long. With 5 bases removed from V and 4 bases from J, the gap between germline ends came to 21 bases. Germline-derived CDR1 and CDR2 are MNHEY and SMNVEV (reference sequence). The CDR3 sequence: CASSPIPSGSAYEQYF. The CDR3 DNA sequence: TGTGCCAGCAGTCCCATCCCCTCAGGGTCGGCTTACGAGCAGTACTTC.

Only one count was recorded for this clone. V and J are TRBV19 and TRBJ1-5; 7 bases are a match to TRBD1. J lost 5 bases, V lost 2 bases, and 3 bases had no gene match. The CDR3 is 14 residues long. CDR1 and CDR2 (germline): LNHDA, SQIVND (reference sequence). The CDR3 loop is CASSIRQGHQPQHF. The CDR3 DNA is TGTGCCAGTAGTATACGACAGGGACATCAGCCCCAGCATTTT. Full variable domain (missing parts from reference TRBV19 and TRBJ1-5): DGGITQSPKYLFRKEGQNVTLSCEQNLNHDAMYWYRQDPGQGLRLIYYSQIVNDFQKGDIAEGYSVSREKKESFPLTVTSAQKNPTAFYLCASSIRQGHQPQHFGDGTRLSIL.

The J gene is TRBJ1-2, the V gene TRBV5-1; no clear D gene. Trimming took 0 bases from V and 8 from J, leaving 11 bases between them. From germline, CDR1 is SGHRS and CDR2 YFSETQ. This CDR3 contains 13 residues. The DNA of the CDR3 is TGCGCCAGCAGCTTGGCCGGGTCTGGGGGCTACACCTTC. Its translation is CASSLAGSGGYTF. The full variable domain, rest sourced from reference TRBV5-1 and TRBJ1-2, is KAGVTQTPRYLIKTRGQQVTLSCSPISGHRSVSWYQQTPGQGLQFLFEYFSETQRNKGNFPGRFSGRQFSNSRSEMNVSTLELGDSALYLCASSLAGSGGYTFGSGTRLTVV.

This chain joins TRBV30 and TRBJ2-1; D gene uncertain. The CDR3 totals 14 residues. V was trimmed by 4 bases and J by 4 bases, leaving 14 bases between them. Germline V gene sequence: CDR1 GTSNPN, CDR2 SVGIG (reference sequence). Written as DNA, the CDR3 is TGTGCCTGGATTCGGACGGGCGATTACAATGAGCAGTTCTTC. Amino acids: CAWIRTGDYNEQFF.

The V gene is TRBV5-1, the J gene TRBJ1-3; the D is unclear. The CDR3 sequence is 12 residues long. CDR1 SGHRS and CDR2 YFSETQ come from the germline V gene. Trimming removed 1 base from V and 4 bases from J, with 3 bases in between. The CDR3 bases are TGCGCCAGCAGCTTGCCAGGAAACACCATATATTTT. Protein: CASSLPGNTIYF.

The chain uses TRBV7-6 and TRBJ2-1, with TRBD2 as a possible D gene (6 bases). V was trimmed by 5 bases and J by 8 bases, leaving 13 bases between them. Germline V gene sequence: CDR1 SGHVS, CDR2 FNYEAQ. The CDR3 consists of 13 residues. As DNA, the CDR3 is TGTGCCAGCAGCAGGAATTCGGGGGATGAGCAGTTCTTC. It encodes CASSRNSGDEQFF.

This CDR3 reads CASSIEFFPSEAFF. As DNA, the CDR3 is TGTGCCAGTAGTATAGAATTTTTCCCCAGTGAAGCTTTCTTT. The chain combines TRBV19 with TRBJ1-1; unclear D gene. V was shortened by 0 bases and J by 7 bases, with 12 bases between the two germline ends. The CDR3 covers 14 residues. In germline, CDR1 is LNHDA, CDR2 SQIVND (reference sequence).

The chain combines TRBV18 with TRBJ2-5; a possible D gene is TRBD2 (5 bases). Germline CDR1 reads KGHSH; CDR2 reads LQKENI. The CDR3 has 13 residues. V lost 2 bases and J lost 2, with 6 bases in between. DNA of the CDR3: TGTGCCAGCTCACCAGGGAGTCAAGAGACCCAGTACTTC. Encoded protein: CASSPGSQETQYF.

The rearrangement uses TRBV28 and TRBJ2-7; weak D call: TRBD2 (6 bases). This CDR3 comprises 14 residues. Germline loops: CDR1 MDHEN, CDR2 SYDVKM. V lost 7 bases and J lost 0, with 13 bases in between. The CDR3 loop reads CASNKDGSSYEQYF. The CDR3 coding sequence is TGTGCCAGCAACAAGGACGGGAGCTCCTACGAGCAGTACTTC.

The chain recombines TRBV21-1 with TRBJ1-1. TRBV21-1 has pseudogene status. The CDR3 has 14 amino acids. The CDR3, as DNA: TGTGCCAGCAGCAAAAAGGTCCCGAACACTGAAGCTTTCTTT. Translating it yields CASSKKVPNTEAFF.

The rearrangement links TRBV10-3 to TRBJ2-7; D unresolved. V lost 3 bases and J lost 6, with 9 bases in between. Germline CDR1 ENHRY, CDR2 SYGVKD. The CDR3 sequence is 12 residues long. As DNA, the CDR3 is TGTGCCATCAGTGACGGTCCAAGCGAGCAGTACTTC. The encoded protein is CAISDGPSEQYF.